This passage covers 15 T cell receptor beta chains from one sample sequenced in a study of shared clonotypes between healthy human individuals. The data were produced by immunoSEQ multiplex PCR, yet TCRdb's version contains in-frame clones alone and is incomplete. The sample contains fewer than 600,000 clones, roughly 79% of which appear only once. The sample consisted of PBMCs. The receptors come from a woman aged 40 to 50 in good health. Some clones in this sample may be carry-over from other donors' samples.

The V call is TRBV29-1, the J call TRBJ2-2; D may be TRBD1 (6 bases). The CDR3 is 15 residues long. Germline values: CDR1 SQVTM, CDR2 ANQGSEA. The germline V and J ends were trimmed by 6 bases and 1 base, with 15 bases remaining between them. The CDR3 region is CSVGRVQGNTGELFF. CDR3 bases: TGCAGCGTGGGCCGAGTACAGGGGAACACCGGGGAGCTGTTTTTT.

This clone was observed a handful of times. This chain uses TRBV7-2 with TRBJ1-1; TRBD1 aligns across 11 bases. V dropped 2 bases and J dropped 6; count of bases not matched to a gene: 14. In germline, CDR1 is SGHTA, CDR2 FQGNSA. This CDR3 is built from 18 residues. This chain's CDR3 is CASSLTAWGTGGFAEAFF. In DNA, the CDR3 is TGTGCCAGCAGCTTAACCGCATGGGGGACAGGGGGGTTTGCTGAAGCTTTCTTT.

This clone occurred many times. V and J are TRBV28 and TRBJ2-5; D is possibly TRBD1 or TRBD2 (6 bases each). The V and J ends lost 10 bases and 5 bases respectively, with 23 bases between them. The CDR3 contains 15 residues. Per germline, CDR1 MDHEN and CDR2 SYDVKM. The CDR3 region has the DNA TGTGCCACCTATGGCTGGGGGGCGTTAGGGGAGACCCAGTACTTC. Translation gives CATYGWGALGETQYF.

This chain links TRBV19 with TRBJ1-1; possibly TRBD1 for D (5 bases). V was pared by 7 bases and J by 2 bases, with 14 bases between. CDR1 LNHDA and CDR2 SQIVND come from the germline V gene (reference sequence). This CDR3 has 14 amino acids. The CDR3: CASTWGRANTEAFF. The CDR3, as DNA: TGTGCCAGTACCTGGGGGAGAGCTAACACTGAAGCTTTCTTT. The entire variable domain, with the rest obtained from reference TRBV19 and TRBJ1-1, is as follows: DGGITQSPKYLFRKEGQNVTLSCEQNLNHDAMYWYRQDPGQGLRLIYYSQIVNDFQKGDIAEGYSVSREKKESFPLTVTSAQKNPTAFYLCASTWGRANTEAFFGQGTRLTVV.

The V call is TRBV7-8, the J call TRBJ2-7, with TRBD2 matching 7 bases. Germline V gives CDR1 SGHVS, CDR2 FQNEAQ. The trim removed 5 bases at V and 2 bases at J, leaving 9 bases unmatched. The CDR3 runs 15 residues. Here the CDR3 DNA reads TGTGCCAGCAGCCAATTATGGGGGGGAGCCTACGAGCAGTACTTC. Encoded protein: CASSQLWGGAYEQYF.

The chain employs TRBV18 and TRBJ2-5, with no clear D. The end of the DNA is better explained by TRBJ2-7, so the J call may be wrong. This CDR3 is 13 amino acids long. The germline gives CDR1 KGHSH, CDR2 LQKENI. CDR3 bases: TGTGCCAGCTCACCCAACGGCCCCTACGAGCAGTACTTC. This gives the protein CASSPNGPYEQYF.

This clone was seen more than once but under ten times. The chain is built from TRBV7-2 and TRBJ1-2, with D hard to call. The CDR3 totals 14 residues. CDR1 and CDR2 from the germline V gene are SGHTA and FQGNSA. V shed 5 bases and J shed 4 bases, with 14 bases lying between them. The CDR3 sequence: CASSPWGGSYGYTF. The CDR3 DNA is TGTGCCAGCAGCCCGTGGGGAGGGTCCTATGGCTACACCTTC.

The CDR3 loop is CASSLGRGQSYEQYF. The CDR3 nucleotides are TGTGCCAGCAGCTTAGGACGGGGACAGTCCTACGAGCAGTACTTC. J is TRBJ2-7 and V is TRBV7-2, with 7 bases aligning to TRBD1. CDR1 is SGHTA, CDR2 FQGNSA, per germline. CDR3 length: 15 amino acids. The junction had 4 bases not matched to a gene; V was cut back by 1 base and J by 1 base.

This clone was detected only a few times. The CDR3 reads CASSLGLGRGYTF. The DNA for the CDR3 is TGTGCCAGCAGTCTGGGCCTCGGTCGTGGCTACACCTTC. This chain links TRBV28 with TRBJ1-2; no clear D. The V end lost 5 bases, the J end lost 7 bases, and 14 bases lay between the germline ends. Per the germline V gene, CDR1 is MDHEN and CDR2 is SYDVKM. CDR3 length: 13 residues.

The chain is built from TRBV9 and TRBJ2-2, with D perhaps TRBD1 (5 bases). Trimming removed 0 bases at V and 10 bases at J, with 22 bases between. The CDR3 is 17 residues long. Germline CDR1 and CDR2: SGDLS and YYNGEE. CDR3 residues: CASSVGQGDVFASELFF. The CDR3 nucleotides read TGTGCCAGCAGCGTAGGCCAGGGTGATGTGTTCGCTTCGGAGCTGTTTTTT.

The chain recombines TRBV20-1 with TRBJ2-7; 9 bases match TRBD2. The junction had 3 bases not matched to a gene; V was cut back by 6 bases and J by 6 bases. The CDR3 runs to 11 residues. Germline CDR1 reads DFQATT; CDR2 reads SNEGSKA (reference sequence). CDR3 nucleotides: TGCAGTGCCGAAGCGGGAGGCGAGCAGTACTTC. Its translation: CSAEAGGEQYF.

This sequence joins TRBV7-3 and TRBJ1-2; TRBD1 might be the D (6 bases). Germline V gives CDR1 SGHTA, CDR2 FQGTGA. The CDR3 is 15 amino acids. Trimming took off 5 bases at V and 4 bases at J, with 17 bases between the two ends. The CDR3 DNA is TGTGCCAGCAGCCTCCACCCCGACAGGCCCTATGGCTACACCTTC. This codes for CASSLHPDRPYGYTF. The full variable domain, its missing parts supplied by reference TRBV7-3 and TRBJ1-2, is GAGVSQTPSNKVTEKGKYVELRCDPISGHTALYWYRQSLGQGPEFLIYFQGTGAADDSGLPNDRFFAVRPEGSVSTLKIQRTERGDSAVYLCASSLHPDRPYGYTFGSGTRLTVV.

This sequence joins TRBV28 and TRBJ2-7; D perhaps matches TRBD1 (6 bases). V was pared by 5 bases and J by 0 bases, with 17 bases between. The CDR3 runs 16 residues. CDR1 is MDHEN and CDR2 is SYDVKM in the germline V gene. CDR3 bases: TGTGCCAGCAGTCCCCACAGGGCCCGGAGCTCCTACGAGCAGTACTTC. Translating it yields CASSPHRARSSYEQYF.

CDR3: CASSPEGGDIQPQHF. CDR3 DNA sequence: TGCGCCAGCAGCCCCGAGGGGGGGGACATTCAGCCCCAGCATTTT. The chain joins TRBV5-1 to TRBJ1-5; the D gene is possibly TRBD1 (6 bases). V was cut by 4 bases and J by 6 bases, with 17 bases left in between. Germline V lookup: CDR1 SGHRS, CDR2 YFSETQ. This CDR3 contains 15 residues.

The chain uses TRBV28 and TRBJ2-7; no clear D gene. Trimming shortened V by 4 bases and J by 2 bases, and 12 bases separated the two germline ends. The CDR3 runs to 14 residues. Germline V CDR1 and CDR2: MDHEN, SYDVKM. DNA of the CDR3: TGTGCCAGCAGTTGGTCTCCAGGTCCCTACGAGCAGTACTTC. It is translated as CASSWSPGPYEQYF.